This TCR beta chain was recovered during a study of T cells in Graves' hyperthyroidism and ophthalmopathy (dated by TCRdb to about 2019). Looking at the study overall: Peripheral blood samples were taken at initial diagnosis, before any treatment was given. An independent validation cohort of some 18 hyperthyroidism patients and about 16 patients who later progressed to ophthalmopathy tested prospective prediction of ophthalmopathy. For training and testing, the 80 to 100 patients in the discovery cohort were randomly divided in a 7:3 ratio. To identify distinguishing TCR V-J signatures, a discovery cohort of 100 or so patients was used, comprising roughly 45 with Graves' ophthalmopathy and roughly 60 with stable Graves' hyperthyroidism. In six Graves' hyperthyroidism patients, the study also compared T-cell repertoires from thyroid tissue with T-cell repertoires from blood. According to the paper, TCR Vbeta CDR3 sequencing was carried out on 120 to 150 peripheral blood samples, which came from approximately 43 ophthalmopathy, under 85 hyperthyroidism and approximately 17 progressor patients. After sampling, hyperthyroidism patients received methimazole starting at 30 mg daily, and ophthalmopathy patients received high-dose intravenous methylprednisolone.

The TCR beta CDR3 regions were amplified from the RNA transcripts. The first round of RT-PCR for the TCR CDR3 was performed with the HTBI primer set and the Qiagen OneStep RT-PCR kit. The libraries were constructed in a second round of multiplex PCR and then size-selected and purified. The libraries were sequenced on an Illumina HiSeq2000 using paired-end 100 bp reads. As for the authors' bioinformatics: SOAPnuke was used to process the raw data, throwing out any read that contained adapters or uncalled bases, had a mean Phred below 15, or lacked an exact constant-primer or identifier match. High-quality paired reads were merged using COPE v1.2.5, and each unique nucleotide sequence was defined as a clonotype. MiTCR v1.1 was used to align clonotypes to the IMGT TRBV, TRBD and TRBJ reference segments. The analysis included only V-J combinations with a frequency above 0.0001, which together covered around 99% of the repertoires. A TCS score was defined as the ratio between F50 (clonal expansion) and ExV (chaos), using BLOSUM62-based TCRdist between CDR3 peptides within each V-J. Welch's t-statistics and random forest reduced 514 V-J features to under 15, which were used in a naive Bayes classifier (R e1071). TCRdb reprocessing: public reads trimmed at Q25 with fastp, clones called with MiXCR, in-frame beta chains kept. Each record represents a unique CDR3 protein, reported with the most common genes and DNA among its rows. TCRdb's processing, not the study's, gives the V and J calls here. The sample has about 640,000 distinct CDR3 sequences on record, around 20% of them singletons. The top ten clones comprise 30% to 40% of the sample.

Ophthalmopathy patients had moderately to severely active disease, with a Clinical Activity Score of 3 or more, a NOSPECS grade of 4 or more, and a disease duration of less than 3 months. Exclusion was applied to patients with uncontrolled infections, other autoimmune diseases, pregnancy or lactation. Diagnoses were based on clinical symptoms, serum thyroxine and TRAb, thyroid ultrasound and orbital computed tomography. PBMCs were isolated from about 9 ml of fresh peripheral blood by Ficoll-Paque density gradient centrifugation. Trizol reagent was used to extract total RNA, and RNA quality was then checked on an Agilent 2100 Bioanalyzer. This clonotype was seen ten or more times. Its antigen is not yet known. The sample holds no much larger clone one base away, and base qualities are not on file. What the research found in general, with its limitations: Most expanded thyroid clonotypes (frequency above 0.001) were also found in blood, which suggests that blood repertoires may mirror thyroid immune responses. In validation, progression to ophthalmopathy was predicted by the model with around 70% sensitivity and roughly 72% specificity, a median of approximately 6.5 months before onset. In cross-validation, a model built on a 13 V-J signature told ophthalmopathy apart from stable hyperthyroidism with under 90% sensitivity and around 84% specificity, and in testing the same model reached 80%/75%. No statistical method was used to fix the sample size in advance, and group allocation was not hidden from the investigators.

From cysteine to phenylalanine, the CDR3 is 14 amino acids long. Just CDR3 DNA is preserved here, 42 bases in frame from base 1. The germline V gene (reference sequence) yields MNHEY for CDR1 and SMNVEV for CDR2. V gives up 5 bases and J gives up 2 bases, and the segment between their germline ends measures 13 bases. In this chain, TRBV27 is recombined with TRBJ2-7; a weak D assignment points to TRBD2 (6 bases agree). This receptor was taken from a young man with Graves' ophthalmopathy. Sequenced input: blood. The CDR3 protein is CASSTWDLPYEQYF. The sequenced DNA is TGTGCCAGCAGTACCTGGGACTTGCCCTACGAGCAGTACTTC.